The 10 T cell receptor beta chains presented below share a single source sample, sequenced in a study of regulatory T cells in long-lasting Graves disease. Arm-PCR of CDR3 regions and iRepertoire HTBI primers were used to build TCR beta libraries. A single record per CDR3 protein comes from TCRdb applying MiXCR to the multiplex PCR reads. The repertoire holds more than 300,000 distinct CDR3 sequences, with about 16% as singletons. This sample's time point: newly diagnosed GD, antithyroid drugs for less than 3 months. Scientists built the TCR library using RNA that was extracted from PBMCs. This specimen was peripheral blood mononuclear cells (PBMCs), taken at new diagnosis, from a patient treated with antithyroid drugs. These receptors all stem from a female donor with Graves disease.

This clonotype has at least ten counts. The V and J genes are TRBV5-1 and TRBJ1-1; a possible D gene is TRBD1 (5 bases). CDR1 is SGHRS, CDR2 YFSETQ, per germline. V lost 7 bases, J lost 4 bases, and 20 bases lay in between. The CDR3 spans 15 residues. CDR3 sequence reads: CASQVSLGGSTEAFF. CDR3 in DNA: TGCGCCAGCCAAGTCTCTCTTGGGGGGAGCACTGAAGCTTTCTTT.

The V gene is TRBV24-1, the J gene TRBJ1-2, with D perhaps matching TRBD1 (5 bases). Between the trimmed V and J ends, which lost 2 bases and 4 bases, there was a span of 13 bases. Germline-derived CDR1 and CDR2 are KGHDR and SFDVKD. This CDR3 comprises 15 residues. The CDR3 loop is CATSDSRQLTYGYTF. The CDR3 nucleotides are TGTGCCACCAGTGATTCCCGACAGCTTACCTATGGCTACACCTTC.

This clonotype was picked up many times. The chain recombines TRBV7-2 with TRBJ2-2; 8 positions agree with TRBD2. This CDR3 is 13 amino acids long. Trimming took 8 bases from V and 3 from J; bases not matched to a gene: 2. CDR1 and CDR2 from the germline V gene are SGHTA and FQGNSA. CDR3 protein: CASREGDTGELFF. The CDR3 coding sequence is TGTGCCAGCCGGGAGGGGGACACCGGGGAGCTGTTTTTT.

This clonotype showed up many times. V is TRBV12-3 or TRBV12-4 and J is TRBJ2-2; D might be TRBD1 (5 bases). This CDR3 is built from 16 residues. Trimming shortened V by 6 bases and J by 5 bases, and 19 bases separated the two germline ends. The CDR3 sequence is CASRQEKGLGTGELFF. CDR3 nucleotides: TGTGCCAGCAGACAAGAGAAGGGGTTAGGGACCGGGGAGCTGTTTTTT.

This clonotype was detected ten times or more. The V call is TRBV5-6, the J call TRBJ2-7; 8 bases map to TRBD1. V lost 0 bases, J lost 3 bases, and 11 bases stayed unmatched. The germline CDR1 and CDR2 sequences are SGHDT and YYEEEE. The CDR3 has 17 residues. The CDR3 reads CASSLGTGKSWYYEQYF. CDR3 DNA sequence: TGTGCCAGCAGCTTGGGGACAGGGAAGTCTTGGTACTACGAGCAGTACTTC. Variable domain in full (rest from reference TRBV5-6 and TRBJ2-7): DAGVTQSPTHLIKTRGQQVTLRCSPKSGHDTVSWYQQALGQGPQFIFQYYEEEERQRGNFPDRFSGHQFPNYSSELNVNALLLGDSALYLCASSLGTGKSWYYEQYFGPGTRLTVT.

This clonotype was detected many times. The CDR3 DNA reads TGTGCCAGCAGTTCGCGGGGCGGGAACACTGAAGCTTTCTTT. Translated: CASSSRGGNTEAFF. The rearrangement links TRBV12-3 or TRBV12-4 to TRBJ1-1; possibly TRBD1 for D (5 bases). Trimming cost V 4 bases and J 1 base, with 10 bases left between them. The CDR3 contains 14 residues.

The chain combines TRBV18 with TRBJ2-7; D not resolved. Germline V lookup: CDR1 KGHSH, CDR2 LQKENI. V was trimmed by 1 base and J by 6 bases, leaving 7 bases between them. There are 12 residues in the CDR3. For the CDR3, the DNA is TGTGCCAGCTCACCACGTGAGCCCGAGCAGTACTTC. Amino acids: CASSPREPEQYF.

A word on this clonotype: Possible read error: a much larger clone is one base away. This chain uses TRBV4-2 with TRBJ1-6, with a possible D match to TRBD1 (6 bases). Germline assignment: CDR1 LGHNA and CDR2 YNFKEQ. The CDR3 totals 18 residues. The DNA for the CDR3 is TGTGTCAGCAGCCCCGGTCGGAGGGGTGGGGGCGAGGATTCACCCCTCCACTTT. It translates to CVSSPGRRGGGEDSPLHF.

The CDR3 DNA reads TGTGCCAGCAGCCTCTCCGCGCAGGACAATGAGCAGTTCTTC. Protein product: CASSLSAQDNEQFF. The chain has TRBV12-3 or TRBV12-4 and TRBJ2-1; D unresolved. CDR3 size: 14 residues. V was pared by 6 bases and J by 5 bases, with 14 bases between.

This sequence joins TRBV12-3 or TRBV12-4 and TRBJ2-2; D tentatively fits TRBD1 or TRBD2 (5 bases each). The germline V and J ends were trimmed by 7 bases and 6 bases, with 18 bases remaining between them. The CDR3 loop spans 15 amino acids. The CDR3 reads CASIGNGDLAGELFF. The CDR3 DNA is TGTGCCAGCATAGGGAACGGGGACCTCGCCGGGGAGCTGTTTTTT.